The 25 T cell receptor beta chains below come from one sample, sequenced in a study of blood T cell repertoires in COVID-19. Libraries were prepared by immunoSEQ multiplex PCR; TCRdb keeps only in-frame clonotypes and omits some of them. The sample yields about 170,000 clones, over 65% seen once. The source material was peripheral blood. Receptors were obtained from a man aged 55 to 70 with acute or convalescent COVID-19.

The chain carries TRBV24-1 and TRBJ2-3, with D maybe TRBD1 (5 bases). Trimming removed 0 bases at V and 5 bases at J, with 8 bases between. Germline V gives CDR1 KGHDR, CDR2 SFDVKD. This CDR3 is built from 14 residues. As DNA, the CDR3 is TGTGCCACCAGTGATTTGGCAGGGAAAGATACGCAGTATTTT. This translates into CATSDLAGKDTQYF.

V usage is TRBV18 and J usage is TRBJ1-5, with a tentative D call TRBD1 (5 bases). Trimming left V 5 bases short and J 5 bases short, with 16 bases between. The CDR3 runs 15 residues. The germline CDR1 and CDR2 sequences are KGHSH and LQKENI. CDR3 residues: CASSSSGGKDQPQHF. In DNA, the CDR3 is TGTGCCAGCTCATCTTCTGGGGGGAAAGATCAGCCCCAGCATTTT.

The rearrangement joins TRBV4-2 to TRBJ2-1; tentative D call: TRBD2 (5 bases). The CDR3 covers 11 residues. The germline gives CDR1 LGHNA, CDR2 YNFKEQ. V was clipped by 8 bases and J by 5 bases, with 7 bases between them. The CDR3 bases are TGTGCCAGCGGTAGCGACAATGAGCAGTTCTTC. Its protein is CASGSDNEQFF.

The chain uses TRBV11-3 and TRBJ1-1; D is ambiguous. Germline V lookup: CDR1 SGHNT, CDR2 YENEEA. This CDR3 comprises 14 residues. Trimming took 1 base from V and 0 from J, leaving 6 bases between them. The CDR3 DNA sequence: TGTGCCAGCAGCTTAGGCGGGGTGAACACTGAAGCTTTCTTT. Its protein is CASSLGGVNTEAFF.

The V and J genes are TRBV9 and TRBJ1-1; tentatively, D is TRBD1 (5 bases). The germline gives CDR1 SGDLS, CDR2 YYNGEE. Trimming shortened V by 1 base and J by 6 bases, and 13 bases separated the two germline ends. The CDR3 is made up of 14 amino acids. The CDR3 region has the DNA TGTGCCAGCAGCGTATCGGGGGTAGACGCTGAAGCTTTCTTT. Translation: CASSVSGVDAEAFF.

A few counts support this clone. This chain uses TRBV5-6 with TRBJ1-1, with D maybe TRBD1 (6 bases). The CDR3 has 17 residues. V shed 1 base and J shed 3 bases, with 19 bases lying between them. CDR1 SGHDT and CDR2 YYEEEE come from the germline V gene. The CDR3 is CASSLFSVAGVDTEAFF. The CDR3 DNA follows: TGTGCCAGCAGCTTGTTCTCGGTTGCAGGGGTGGACACTGAAGCTTTCTTT.

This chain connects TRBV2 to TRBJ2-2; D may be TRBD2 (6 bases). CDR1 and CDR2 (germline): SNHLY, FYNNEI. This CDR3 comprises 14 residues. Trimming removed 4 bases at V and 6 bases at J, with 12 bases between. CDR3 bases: TGTGCCAGCAGTGTATATAGGGAGGCCGGGGAGCTGTTTTTT. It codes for CASSVYREAGELFF.

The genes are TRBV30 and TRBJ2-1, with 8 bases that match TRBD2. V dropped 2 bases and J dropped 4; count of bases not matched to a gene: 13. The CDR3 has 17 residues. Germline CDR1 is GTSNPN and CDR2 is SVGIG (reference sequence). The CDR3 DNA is TGTGCCTGGAGTTCGCCCGCCGCGGGGGGTTTATACAATGAGCAGTTCTTC. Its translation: CAWSSPAAGGLYNEQFF.

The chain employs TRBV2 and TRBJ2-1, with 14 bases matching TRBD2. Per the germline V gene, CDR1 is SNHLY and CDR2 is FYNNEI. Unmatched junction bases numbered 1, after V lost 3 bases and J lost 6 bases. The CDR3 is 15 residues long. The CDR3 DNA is TGTGCCAGCAGTGAGACTAGCGGGGGGGCCAATGAGCAGTTCTTC. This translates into CASSETSGGANEQFF.

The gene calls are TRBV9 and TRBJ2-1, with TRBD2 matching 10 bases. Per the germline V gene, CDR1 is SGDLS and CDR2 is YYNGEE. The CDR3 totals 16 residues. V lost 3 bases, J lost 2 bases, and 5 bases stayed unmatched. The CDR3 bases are TGTGCCAGCAGCGAGACTAGCGGGTCGACCTACAATGAGCAGTTCTTC. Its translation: CASSETSGSTYNEQFF.

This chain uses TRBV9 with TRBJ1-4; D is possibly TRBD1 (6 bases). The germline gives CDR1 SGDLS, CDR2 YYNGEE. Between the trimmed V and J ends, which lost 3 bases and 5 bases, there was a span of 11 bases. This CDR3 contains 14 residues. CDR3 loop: CASSAAGENEKLFF. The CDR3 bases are TGTGCCAGCAGCGCGGCAGGGGAGAATGAAAAACTGTTTTTT.

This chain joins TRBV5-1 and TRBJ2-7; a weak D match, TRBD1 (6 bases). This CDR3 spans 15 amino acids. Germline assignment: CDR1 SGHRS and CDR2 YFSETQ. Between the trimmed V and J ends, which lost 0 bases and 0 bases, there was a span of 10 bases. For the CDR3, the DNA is TGCGCCAGCAGCTTGGAGACAGGTCGCTCCTACGAGCAGTACTTC. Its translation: CASSLETGRSYEQYF.

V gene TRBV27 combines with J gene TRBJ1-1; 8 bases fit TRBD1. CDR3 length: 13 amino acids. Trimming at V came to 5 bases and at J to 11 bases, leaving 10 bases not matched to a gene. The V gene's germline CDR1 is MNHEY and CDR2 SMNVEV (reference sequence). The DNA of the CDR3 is TGTGCCAGCAGTCCGCGGACAGGGATTGAGGCTTTCTTT. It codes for CASSPRTGIEAFF.

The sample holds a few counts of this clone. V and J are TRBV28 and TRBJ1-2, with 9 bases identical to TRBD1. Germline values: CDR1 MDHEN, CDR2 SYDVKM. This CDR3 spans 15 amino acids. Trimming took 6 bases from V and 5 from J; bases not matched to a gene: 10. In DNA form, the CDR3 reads TGTGCCAGCAGGGGGGGAACAGGGGGCCTTTATGGCTACACCTTC. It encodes CASRGGTGGLYGYTF.

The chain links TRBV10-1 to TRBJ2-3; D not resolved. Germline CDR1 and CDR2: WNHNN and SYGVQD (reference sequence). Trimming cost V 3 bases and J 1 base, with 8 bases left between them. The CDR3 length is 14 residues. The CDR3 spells CASSDSTGTDTQYF. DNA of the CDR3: TGCGCCAGCAGTGATTCCACAGGCACAGATACGCAGTATTTT.

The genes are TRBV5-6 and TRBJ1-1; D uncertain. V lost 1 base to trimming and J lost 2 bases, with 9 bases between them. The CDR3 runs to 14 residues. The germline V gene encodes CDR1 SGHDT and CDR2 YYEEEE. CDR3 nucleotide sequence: TGTGCCAGCAGCTTGAACGCGGGCAACACTGAAGCTTTCTTT. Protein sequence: CASSLNAGNTEAFF.

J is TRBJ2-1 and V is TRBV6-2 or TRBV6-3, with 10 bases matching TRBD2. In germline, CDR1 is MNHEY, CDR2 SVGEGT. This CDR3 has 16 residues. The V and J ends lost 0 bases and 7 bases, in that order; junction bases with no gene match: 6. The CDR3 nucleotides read TGTGCCAGCAGTTACTCTTTAGCGGGGGGCCAAAATGAGCAGTTCTTC. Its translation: CASSYSLAGGQNEQFF.

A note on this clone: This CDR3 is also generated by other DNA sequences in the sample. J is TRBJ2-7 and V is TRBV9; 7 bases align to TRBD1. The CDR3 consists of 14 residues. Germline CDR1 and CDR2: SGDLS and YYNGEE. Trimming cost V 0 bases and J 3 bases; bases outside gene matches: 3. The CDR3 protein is CASSVGGDSYEQYF. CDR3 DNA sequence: TGTGCCAGCAGCGTAGGAGGGGACAGCTACGAGCAGTACTTC.

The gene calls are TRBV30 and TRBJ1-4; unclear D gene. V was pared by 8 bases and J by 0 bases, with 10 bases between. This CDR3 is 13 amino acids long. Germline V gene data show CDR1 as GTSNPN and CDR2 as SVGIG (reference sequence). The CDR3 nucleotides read TGTGCCCGCTCGGGGACAACTAATGAAAAACTGTTTTTT. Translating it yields CARSGTTNEKLFF.

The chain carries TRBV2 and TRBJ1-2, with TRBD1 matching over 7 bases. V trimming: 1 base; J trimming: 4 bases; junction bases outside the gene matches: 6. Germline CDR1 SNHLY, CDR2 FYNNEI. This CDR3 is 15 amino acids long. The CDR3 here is CASSEVGDSRYGYTF. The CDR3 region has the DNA TGTGCCAGCAGTGAAGTTGGGGACAGCCGCTATGGCTACACCTTC.

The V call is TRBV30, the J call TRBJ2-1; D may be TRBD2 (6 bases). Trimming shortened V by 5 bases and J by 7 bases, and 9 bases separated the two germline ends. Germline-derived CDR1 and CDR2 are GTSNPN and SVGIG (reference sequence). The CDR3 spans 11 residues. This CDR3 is CAWLSGNEQFF. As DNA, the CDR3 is TGTGCCTGGCTCAGCGGGAATGAGCAGTTCTTC.

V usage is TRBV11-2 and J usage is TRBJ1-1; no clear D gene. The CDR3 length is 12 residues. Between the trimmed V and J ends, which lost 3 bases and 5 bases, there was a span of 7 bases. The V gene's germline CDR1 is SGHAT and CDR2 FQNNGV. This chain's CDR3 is CASSLTGTEAFF. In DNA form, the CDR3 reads TGTGCCAGCAGCTTGACGGGGACTGAAGCTTTCTTT.

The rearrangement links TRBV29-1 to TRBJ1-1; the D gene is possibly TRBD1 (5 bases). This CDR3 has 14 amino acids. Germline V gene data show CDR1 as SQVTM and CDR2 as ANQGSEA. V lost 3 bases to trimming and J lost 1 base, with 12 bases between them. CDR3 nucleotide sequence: TGCAGCGTTGATGTCGCCAGGGCGAACACTGAAGCTTTCTTT. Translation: CSVDVARANTEAFF.

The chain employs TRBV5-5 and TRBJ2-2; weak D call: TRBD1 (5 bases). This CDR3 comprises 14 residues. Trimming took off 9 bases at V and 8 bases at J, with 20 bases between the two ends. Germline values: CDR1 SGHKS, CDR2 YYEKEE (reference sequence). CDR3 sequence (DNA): TGTGCCACCGAACTCGAATCAGGGTTTGGGGAGCTGTTTTTT. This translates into CATELESGFGELFF.

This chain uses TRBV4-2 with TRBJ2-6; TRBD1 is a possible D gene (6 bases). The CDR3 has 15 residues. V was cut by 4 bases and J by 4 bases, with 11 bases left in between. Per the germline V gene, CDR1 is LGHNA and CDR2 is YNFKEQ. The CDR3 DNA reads TGTGCCAGCAGCCCTACAGGGACGGGGGCCAACGTCCTGACTTTC. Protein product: CASSPTGTGANVLTF.